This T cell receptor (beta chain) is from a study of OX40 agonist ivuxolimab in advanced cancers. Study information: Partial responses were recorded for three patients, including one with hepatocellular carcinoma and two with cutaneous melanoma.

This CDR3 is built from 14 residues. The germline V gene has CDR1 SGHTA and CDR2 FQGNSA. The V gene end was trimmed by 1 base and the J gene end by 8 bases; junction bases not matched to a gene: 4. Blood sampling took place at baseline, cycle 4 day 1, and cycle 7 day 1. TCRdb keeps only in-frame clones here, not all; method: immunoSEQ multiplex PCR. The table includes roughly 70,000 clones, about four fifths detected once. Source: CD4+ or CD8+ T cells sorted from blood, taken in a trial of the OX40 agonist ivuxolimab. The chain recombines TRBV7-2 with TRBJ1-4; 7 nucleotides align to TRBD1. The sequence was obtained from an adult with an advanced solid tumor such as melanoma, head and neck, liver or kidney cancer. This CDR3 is CASSLDRGGEKLFF. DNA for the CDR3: TGTGCCAGCAGCTTAGACAGGGGCGGAGAAAAACTGTTTTTT.